This TCR beta chain was identified during a study of Ad26.COV2.S vaccination and SARS-CoV-2 variants. Study-level findings and limits: Similar non-spike TCR breadth was seen in vaccine and placebo recipients.

Treatment in this sample: roughly 19 received Ad26.COV2.S at low or high dose, single or two shots; about 5 received placebo; per-sample allocation not given. Samples analyzed were those drawn on day 63 after the first vaccine or placebo injection. V lost 2 bases to trimming and J lost 0 bases, with 9 bases between them. The germline gives CDR1 MNHEY, CDR2 SVGEGT. The CDR3 consists of 15 residues. Clones were sequenced by immunoSEQ multiplex PCR, and TCRdb holds only the in-frame ones, with some missing. The table includes 350,000 to 450,000 clones, 83% detected once. In regard to this clone: Its specificity is unknown.

The sequencing used peripheral blood, collected in a trial of Ad26.COV2.S vaccine versus placebo. J is TRBJ2-3 and V is TRBV6-2 or TRBV6-3; D ambiguous. The sequence came from a person between 18 and 60 years old who received the Ad26.COV2.S COVID-19 vaccine or a placebo. The CDR3 here is CASSYVGSSTDTQYF. The DNA for the CDR3 is TGTGCCAGCAGTTACGTGGGTTCTAGCACAGATACGCAGTATTTT.